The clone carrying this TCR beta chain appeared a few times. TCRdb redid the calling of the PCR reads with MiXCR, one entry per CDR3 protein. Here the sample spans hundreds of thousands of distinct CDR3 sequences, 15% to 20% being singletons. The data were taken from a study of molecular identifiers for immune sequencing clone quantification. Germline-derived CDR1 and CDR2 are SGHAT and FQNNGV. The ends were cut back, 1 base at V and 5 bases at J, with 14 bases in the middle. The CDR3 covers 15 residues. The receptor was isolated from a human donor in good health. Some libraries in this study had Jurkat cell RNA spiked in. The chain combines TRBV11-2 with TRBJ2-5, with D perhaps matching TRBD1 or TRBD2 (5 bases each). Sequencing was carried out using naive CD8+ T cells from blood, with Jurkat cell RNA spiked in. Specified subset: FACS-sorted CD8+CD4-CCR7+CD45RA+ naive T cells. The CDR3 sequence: CASSLVSGSPETQYF. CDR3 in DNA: TGTGCCAGCAGCTTAGTTTCAGGGAGCCCGGAGACCCAGTACTTC.